This T cell receptor beta chain was observed in a study of cytomegalovirus exposure and HLA in healthy donors. This CDR3 has 12 residues. The V gene's germline CDR1 is MNHEY and CDR2 SMNVEV (reference sequence). V lost 6 bases to trimming and J lost 11 bases, with 16 bases between them. Findings of the study overall: Prior analysis indicated that the majority of TCR beta V segments exhibited productivity approximately 87% or approximately 30% of the time. As a later analysis showed, a missense DCLRE1C variant was linked to trimming of TCR beta V- and J-genes.

Primers: 60 Vbeta forward and 13 Jbeta reverse. In the original workflow: Later, an analysis found 80 million or so unique TCR beta chains, and 9.5 million to 11 million of these were shared. The assay was immunoSEQ multiplex PCR, and TCRdb's table has in-frame clones only and misses some. V, J and clone size derive from that table, while D and trimming were established from the DNA sequence. The sample contains roughly 100,000 clones, 65% to 85% of which appear only once. A single count supports this clone. Its target is not known. Each donor's status was that of a healthy bone marrow donor. The chain carries TRBV27 and TRBJ1-1; D perhaps matches TRBD1 (5 bases). The source of this sequence is a man in his late teens or twenties in good health and CMV-seronegative. The sample was PBMCs. CDR3 amino acids: CASRRTWGAAFF. The CDR3 nucleotides are TGTGCCAGCAGGCGGACATGGGGTGCGGCTTTCTTT.